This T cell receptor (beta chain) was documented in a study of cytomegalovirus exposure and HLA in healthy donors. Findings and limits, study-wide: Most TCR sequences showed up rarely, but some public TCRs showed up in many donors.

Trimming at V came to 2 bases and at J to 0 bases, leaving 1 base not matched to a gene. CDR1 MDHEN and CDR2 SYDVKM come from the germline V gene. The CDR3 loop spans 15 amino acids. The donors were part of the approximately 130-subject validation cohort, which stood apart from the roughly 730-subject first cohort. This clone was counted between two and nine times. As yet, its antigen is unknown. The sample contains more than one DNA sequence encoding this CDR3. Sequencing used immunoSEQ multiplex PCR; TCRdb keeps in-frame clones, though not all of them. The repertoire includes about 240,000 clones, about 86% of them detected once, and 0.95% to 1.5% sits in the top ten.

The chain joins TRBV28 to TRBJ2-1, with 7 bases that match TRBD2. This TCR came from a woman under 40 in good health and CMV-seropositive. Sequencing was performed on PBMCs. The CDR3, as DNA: TGTGCCAGCAGTTTAGGCGGGAGCTCCTACAATGAGCAGTTCTTC. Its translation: CASSLGGSSYNEQFF.